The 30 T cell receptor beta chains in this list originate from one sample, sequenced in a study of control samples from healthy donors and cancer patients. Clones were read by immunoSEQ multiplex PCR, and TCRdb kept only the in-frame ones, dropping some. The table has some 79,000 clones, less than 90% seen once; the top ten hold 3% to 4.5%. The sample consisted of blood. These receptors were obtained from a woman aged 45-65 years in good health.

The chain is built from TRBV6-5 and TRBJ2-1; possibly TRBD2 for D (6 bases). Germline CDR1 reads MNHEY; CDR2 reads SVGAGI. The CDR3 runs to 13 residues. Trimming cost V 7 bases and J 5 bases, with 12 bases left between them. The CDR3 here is CASTGRLNNEQFF. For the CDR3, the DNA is TGTGCCAGCACCGGGAGACTGAACAATGAGCAGTTCTTC.

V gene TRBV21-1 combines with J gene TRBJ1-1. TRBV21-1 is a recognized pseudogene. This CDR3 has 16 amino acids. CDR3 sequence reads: CASSKALGWGRTEAFF. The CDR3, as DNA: TGTGCCAGCAGCAAAGCGCTAGGATGGGGGAGGACTGAAGCTTTCTTT.

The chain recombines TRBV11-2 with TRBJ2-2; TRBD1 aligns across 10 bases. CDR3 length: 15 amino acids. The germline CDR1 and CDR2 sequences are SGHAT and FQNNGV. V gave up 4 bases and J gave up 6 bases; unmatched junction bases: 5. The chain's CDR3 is CASSSIGQGAGELFF. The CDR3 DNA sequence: TGTGCCAGCAGCTCGATAGGACAGGGGGCCGGGGAGCTGTTTTTT.

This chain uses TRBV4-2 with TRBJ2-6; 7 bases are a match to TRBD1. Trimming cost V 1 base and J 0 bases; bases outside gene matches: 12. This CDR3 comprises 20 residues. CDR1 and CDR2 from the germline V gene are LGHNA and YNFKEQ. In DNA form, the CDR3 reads TGTGCCAGCAGCCAAGGTGGCACAGGGGCTATGAGCTCTGGGGCCAACGTCCTGACTTTC. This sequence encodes CASSQGGTGAMSSGANVLTF.

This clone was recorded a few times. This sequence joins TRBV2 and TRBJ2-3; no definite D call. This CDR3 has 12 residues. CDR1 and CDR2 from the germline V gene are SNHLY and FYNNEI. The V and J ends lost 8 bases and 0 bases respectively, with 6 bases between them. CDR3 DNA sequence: TGTGCCAGCTCCGCTAGCACAGATACGCAGTATTTT. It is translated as CASSASTDTQYF.

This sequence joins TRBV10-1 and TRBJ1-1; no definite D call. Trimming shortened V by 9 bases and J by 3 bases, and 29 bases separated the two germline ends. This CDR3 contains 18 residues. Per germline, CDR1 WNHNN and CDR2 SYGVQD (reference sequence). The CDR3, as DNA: TGCGCCAGTAACCCGTACCGGGTCCTACGGGGTATGCACACTGAAGCTTTCTTT. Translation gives CASNPYRVLRGMHTEAFF.

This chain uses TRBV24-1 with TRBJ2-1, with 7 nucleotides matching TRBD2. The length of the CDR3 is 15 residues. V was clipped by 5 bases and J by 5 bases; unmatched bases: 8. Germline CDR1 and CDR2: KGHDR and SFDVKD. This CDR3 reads CATSGVQRGDNEQFF. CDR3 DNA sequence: TGTGCCACCAGTGGGGTCCAGCGGGGAGACAATGAGCAGTTCTTC.

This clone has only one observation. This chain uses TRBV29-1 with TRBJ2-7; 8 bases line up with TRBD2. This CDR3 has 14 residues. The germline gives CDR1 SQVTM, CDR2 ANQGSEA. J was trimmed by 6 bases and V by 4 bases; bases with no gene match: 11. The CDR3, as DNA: TGCAGCGTTGGCCCCTCGGCGGGAGGAGGCGAGCAGTACTTC. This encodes CSVGPSAGGGEQYF.

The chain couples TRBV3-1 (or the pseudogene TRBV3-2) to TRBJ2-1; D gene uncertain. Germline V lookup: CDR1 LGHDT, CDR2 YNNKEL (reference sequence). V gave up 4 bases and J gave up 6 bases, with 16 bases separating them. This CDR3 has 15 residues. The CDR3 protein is CASSPGRQGFNEQFF. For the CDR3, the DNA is TGTGCCAGCAGCCCAGGCCGCCAAGGGTTCAATGAGCAGTTCTTC.

The CDR3 bases are TGTGCCAGCAGCAAACGATGGGAGGACGGGTACAATGAGCAGTTCTTC. This gives the protein CASSKRWEDGYNEQFF. V gene TRBV28 combines with J gene TRBJ2-1, with D perhaps TRBD2 (6 bases). Trimming stripped 6 bases from V and 4 bases from J, with 19 bases between. The germline gives CDR1 MDHEN, CDR2 SYDVKM. CDR3 length equals 16 residues.

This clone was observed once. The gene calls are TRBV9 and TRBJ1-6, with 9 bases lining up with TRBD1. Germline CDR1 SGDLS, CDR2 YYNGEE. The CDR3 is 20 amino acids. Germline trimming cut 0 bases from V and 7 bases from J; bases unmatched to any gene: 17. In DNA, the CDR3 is TGTGCCAGCAGCGTAGACCCACAGGGGGCGCCACCCCCTTGGAATTCACCCCTCCACTTT. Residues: CASSVDPQGAPPPWNSPLHF.

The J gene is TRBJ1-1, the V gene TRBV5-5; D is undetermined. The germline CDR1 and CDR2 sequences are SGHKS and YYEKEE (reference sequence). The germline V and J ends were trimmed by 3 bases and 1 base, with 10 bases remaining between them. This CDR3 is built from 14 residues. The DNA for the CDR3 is TGTGCCAGCAGCTCTGGGGTTTCGAACACTGAAGCTTTCTTT. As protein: CASSSGVSNTEAFF.

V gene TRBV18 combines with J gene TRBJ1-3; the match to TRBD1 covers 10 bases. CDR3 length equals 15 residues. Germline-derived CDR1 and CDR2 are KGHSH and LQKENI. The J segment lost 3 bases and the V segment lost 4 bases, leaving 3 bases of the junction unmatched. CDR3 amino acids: CASSQDRGHGNTIYF. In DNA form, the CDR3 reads TGTGCCAGCTCACAAGACAGGGGGCATGGAAACACCATATATTTT.

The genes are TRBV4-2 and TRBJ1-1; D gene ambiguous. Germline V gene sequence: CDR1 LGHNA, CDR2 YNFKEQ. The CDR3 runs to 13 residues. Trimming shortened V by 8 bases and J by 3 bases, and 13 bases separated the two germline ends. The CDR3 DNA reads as TGTGCCAGCGATGGCGGACCCTACACTGAAGCTTTCTTT. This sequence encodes CASDGGPYTEAFF.

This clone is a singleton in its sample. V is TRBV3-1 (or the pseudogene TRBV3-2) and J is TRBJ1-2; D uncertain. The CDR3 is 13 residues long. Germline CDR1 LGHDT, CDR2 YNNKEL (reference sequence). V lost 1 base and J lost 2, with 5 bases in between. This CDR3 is CASSQVRNYGYTF. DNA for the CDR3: TGTGCCAGCAGCCAAGTCCGAAACTATGGCTACACCTTC.

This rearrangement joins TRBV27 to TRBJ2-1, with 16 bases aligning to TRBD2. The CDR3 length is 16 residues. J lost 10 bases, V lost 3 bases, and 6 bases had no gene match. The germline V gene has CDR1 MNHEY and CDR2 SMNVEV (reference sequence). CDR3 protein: CASSFGGTSGRAEQFF. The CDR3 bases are TGTGCCAGCAGTTTTGGCGGGACTAGCGGGAGGGCCGAGCAGTTCTTC.

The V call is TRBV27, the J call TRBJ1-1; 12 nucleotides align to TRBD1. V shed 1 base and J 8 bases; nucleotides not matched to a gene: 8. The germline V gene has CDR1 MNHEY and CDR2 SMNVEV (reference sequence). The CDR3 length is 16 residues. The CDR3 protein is CASSLYGGTGGSEAFF. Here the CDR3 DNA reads TGTGCCAGCAGTTTATATGGAGGGACAGGGGGCTCCGAAGCTTTCTTT.

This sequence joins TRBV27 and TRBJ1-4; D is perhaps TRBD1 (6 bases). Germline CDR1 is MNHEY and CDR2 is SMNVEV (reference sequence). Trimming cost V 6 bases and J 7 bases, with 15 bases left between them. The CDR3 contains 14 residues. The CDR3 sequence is CASRGTGGGEKLFF. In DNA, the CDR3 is TGTGCCAGCAGGGGGACGGGGGGCGGTGAAAAACTGTTTTTT.

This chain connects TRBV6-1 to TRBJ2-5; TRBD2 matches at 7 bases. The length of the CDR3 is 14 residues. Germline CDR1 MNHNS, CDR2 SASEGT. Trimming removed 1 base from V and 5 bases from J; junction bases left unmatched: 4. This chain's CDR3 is CASSEDWGGETQYF. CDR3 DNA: TGTGCCAGCAGTGAAGATTGGGGAGGGGAGACCCAGTACTTC.

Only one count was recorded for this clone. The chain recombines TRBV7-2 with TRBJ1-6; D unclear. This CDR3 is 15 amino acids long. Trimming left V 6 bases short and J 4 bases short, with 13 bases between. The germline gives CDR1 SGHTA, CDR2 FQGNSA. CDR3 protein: CASRPGRMYNSPLHF. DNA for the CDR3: TGTGCCAGCAGACCGGGCCGCATGTATAATTCACCCCTCCACTTT.

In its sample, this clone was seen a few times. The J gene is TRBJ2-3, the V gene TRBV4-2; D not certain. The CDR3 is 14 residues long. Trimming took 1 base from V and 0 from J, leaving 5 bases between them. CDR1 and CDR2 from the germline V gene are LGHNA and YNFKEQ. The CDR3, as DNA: TGTGCCAGCAGCCAAGCGGTTAGCACAGATACGCAGTATTTT. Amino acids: CASSQAVSTDTQYF.

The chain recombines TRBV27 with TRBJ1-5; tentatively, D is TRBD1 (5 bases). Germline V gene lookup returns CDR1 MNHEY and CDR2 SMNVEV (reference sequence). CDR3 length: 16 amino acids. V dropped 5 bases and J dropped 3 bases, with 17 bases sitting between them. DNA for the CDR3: TGTGCCAGCAGTCCCGGGGCCCTGGCATACAATCAGCCCCAGCATTTT. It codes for CASSPGALAYNQPQHF.

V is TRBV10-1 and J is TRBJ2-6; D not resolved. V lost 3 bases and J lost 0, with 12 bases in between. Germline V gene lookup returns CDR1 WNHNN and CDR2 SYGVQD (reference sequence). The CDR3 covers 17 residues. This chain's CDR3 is CASSENKASSGANVLTF. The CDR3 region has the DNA TGCGCCAGCAGTGAAAATAAGGCGTCCTCTGGGGCCAACGTCCTGACTTTC.

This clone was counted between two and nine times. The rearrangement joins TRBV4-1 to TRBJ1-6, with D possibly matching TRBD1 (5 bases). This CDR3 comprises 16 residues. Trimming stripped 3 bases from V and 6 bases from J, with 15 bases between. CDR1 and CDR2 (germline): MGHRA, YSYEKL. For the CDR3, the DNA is TGCGCCAGCAGCCATCCCCAGTTTCAGGGTAATTCACCCCTCCACTTT. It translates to CASSHPQFQGNSPLHF.

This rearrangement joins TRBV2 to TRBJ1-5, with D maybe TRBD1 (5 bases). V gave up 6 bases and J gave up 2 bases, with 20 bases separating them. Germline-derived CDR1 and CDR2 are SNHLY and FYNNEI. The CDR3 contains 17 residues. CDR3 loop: CASSLGLTSYGNQPQHF. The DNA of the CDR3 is TGTGCCAGCAGCCTGGGACTGACTAGTTATGGCAATCAGCCCCAGCATTTT. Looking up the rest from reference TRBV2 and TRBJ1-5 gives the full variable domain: EPEVTQTPSHQVTQMGQEVILRCVPISNHLYFYWYRQILGQKVEFLVSFYNNEISEKSEIFDDQFSVERPDGSNFTLKIRSTKLEDSAMYFCASSLGLTSYGNQPQHFGDGTRLSIL.

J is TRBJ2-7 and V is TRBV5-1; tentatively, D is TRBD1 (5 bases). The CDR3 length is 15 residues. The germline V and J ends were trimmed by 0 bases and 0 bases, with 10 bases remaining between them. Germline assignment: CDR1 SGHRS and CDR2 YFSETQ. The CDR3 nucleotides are TGCGCCAGCAGCTTGGCGGATGGGGCCTCCTACGAGCAGTACTTC. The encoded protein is CASSLADGASYEQYF.

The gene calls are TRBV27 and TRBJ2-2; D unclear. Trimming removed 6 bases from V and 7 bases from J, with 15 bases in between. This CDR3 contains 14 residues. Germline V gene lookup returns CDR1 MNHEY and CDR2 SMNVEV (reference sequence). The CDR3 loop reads CASRATTVVGELFF. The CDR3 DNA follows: TGTGCCAGCAGAGCCACAACGGTGGTCGGGGAGCTGTTTTTT.

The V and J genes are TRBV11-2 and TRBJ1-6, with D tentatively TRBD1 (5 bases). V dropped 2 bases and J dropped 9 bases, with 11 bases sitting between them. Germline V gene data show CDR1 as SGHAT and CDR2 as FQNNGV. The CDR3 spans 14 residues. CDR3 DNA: TGTGCCAGCAGCTTAACCCCAGGGAGTTCACCCCTCCACTTT. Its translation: CASSLTPGSSPLHF.

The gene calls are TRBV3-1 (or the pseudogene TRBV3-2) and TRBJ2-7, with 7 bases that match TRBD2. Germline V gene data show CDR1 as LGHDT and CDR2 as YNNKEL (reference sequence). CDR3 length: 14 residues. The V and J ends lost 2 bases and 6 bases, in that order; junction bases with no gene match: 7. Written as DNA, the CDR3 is TGTGCCAGCAGCCAAAGCGCGGGAGTAGGCGAGCAGTACTTC. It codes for CASSQSAGVGEQYF.

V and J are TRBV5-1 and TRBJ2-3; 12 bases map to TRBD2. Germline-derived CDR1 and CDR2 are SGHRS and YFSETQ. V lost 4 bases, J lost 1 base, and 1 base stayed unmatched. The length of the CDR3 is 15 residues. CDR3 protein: CASSRTSGGTDTQYF. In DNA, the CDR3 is TGCGCCAGCAGCAGGACTAGCGGGGGCACAGATACGCAGTATTTT.